This TCR beta chain stems from a study of T cell clonality in common variable immunodeficiency. Study conclusions and caveats: Common variable immunodeficiency TCR beta sequences reportedly had fewer deletions and N-nucleotide insertions.

Germline values: CDR1 SGHTA, CDR2 FQGTGA. The CDR3 contains 15 residues. V shed 5 bases, J shed 5 bases, and the junction held 9 bases outside the gene matches. Sequencing used immunoSEQ multiplex PCR; TCRdb keeps in-frame clones, though not all of them. The sample shows around 19,000 clones, none of them appearing just once. Within the sample, this clone is medium-sized. Its antigen is currently unknown. Read data end 3 residues before the CDR3 end; the end is taken from the germline J gene. Aged roughly 9 to 65 years, CVID subjects averaged about 40 years old. Most patients and controls had Caucasian heritage. CVID subjects were neither ill nor on immunomodulatory or immunosuppressive medication at sampling.

The chain links TRBV7-3 to TRBJ2-3, with 8 bases matching TRBD1. The TCR sequence derives from a human donor with common variable immunodeficiency. Sample: peripheral blood mononuclear cells. The CDR3 bases that were read are TGTGCCAGCAGCGCCCCGGACAGGGTAGGAGATACG. Translation: CASSAPDRVGDT. From start to end, the CDR3 is CASSAPDRVGDTQYF.